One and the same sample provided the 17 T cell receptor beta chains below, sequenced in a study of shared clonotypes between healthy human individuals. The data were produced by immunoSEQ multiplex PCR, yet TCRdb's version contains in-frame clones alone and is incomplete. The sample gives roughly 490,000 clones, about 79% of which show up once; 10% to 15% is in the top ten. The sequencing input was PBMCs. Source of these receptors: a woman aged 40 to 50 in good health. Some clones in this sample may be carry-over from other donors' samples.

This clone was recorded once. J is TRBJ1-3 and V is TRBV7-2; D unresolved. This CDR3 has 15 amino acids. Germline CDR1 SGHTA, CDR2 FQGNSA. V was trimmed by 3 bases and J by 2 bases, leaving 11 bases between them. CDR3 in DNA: TGTGCCAGCAGCTTTCGAGCCTTGCCTGGAAACACCATATATTTT. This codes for CASSFRALPGNTIYF.

CDR3 DNA sequence: TGCAGCGTCGCCCAGCAAAAGAACACTGAAGCTTTCTTT. Protein sequence: CSVAQQKNTEAFF. The rearrangement links TRBV29-1 to TRBJ1-1; D ambiguous. Germline CDR1 SQVTM, CDR2 ANQGSEA. The CDR3 length is 13 residues. V dropped 6 bases and J dropped 1 base, with 12 bases sitting between them. The whole variable domain, filled in from reference TRBV29-1 and TRBJ1-1, reads SAVISQKPSRDICQRGTSLTIQCQVDSQVTMMFWYRQQPGQSLTLIATANQGSEATYESGFVIDKFPISRPNLTFSTLTVSNMSPEDSSIYLCSVAQQKNTEAFFGQGTRLTVV.

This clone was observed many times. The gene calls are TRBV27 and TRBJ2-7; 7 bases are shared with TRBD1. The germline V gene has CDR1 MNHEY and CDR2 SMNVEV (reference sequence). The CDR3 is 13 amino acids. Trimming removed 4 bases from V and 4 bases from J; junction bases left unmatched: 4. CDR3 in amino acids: CASSYRQGYEQYF. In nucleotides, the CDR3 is TGTGCCAGCAGTTATCGACAGGGTTACGAGCAGTACTTC.

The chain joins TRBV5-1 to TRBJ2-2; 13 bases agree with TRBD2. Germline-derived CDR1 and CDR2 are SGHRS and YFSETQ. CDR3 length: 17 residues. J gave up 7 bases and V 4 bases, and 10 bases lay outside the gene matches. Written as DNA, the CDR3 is TGCGCCAGCAGCGCTACCGGGACTAGCGGGATCCTCGGGGAGCTGTTTTTT. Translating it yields CASSATGTSGILGELFF.

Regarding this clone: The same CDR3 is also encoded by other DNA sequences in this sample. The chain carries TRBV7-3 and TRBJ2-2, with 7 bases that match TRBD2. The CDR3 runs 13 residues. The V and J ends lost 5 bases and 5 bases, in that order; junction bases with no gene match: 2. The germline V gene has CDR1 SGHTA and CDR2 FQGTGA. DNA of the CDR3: TGTGCCAGCAGCCCCGGGAGGACCGGGGAGCTGTTTTTT. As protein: CASSPGRTGELFF.

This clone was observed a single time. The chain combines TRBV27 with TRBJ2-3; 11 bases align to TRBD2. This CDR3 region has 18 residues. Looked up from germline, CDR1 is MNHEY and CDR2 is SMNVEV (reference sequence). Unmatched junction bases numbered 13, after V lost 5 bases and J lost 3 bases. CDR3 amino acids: CASSLTSGTPLETDTQYF. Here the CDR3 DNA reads TGTGCCAGCAGTCTGACTAGCGGGACTCCCCTGGAGACAGATACGCAGTATTTT.

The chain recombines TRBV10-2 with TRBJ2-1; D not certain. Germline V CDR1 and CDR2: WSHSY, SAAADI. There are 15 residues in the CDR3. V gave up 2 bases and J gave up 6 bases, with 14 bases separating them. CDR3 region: CASSEVVDVLNEQFF. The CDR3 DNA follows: TGCGCCAGCAGTGAGGTAGTAGATGTACTCAATGAGCAGTTCTTC.

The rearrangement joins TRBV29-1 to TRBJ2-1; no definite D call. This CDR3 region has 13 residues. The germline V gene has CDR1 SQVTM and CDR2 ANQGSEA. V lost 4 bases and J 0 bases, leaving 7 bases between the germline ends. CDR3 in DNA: TGCAGCGTTGCGCTAAGCTCCTACAATGAGCAGTTCTTC. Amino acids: CSVALSSYNEQFF.

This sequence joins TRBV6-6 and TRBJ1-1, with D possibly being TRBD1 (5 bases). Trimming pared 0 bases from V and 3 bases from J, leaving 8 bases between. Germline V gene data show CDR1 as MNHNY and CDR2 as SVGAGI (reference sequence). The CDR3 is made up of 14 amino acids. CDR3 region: CASSYSVGDTEAFF. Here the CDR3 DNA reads TGTGCCAGCAGTTACTCGGTGGGGGACACTGAAGCTTTCTTT.

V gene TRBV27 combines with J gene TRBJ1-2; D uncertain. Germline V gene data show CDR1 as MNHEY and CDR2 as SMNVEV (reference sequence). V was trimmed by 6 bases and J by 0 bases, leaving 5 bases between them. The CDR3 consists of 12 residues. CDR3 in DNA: TGTGCCAGCAGCGATACTAACTATGGCTACACCTTC. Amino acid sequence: CASSDTNYGYTF.

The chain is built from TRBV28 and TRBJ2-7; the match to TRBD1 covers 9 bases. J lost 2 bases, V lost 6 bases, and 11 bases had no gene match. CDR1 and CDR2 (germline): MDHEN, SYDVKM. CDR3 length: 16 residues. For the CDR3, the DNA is TGTGCCAGCAGGCCAGCCGGGACAGGGAGGCCCTACGAGCAGTACTTC. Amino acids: CASRPAGTGRPYEQYF.

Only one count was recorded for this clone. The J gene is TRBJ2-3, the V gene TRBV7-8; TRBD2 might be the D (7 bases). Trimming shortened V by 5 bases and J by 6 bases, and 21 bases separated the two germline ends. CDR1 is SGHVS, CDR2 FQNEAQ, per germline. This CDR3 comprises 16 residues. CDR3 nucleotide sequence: TGTGCCAGCAGCCCGAGTCGGGGGGCTGCGTGGGATACGCAGTATTTT. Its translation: CASSPSRGAAWDTQYF. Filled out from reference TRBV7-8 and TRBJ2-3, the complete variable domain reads GAGVSQSPRYKVAKRGQDVALRCDPISGHVSLFWYQQALGQGPEFLTYFQNEAQLDKSGLPSDRFFAERPEGSVSTLKIQRTQQEDSAVYLCASSPSRGAAWDTQYFGPGTRLTVL.

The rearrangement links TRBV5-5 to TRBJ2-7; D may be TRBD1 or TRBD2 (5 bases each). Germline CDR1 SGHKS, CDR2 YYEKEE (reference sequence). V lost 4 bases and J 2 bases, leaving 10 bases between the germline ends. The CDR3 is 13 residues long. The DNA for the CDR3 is TGTGCCAGCAGCCGGGACCGTACCTACGAGCAGTACTTC. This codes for CASSRDRTYEQYF.

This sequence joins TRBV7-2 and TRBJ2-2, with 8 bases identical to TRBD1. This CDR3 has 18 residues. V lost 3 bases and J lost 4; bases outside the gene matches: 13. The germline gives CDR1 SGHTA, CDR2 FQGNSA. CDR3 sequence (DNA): TGTGCCAGCAGCTTGCCGGCAGGGGGCGTCTCATTCACCGGGGAGCTGTTTTTT. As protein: CASSLPAGGVSFTGELFF.

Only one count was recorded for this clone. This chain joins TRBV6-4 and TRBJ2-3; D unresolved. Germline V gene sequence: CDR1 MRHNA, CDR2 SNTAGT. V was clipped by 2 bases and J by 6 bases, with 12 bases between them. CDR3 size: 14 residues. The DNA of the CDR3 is TGTGCCAGCAGTGACCCCTCTAGATCTGATACGCAGTATTTT. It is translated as CASSDPSRSDTQYF.

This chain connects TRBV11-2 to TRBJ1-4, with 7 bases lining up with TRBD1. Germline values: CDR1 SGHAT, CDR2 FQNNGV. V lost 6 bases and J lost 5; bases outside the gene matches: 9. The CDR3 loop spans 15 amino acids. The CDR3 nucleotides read TGTGCCAGCAGGTTACGTTCAGGGGGGAATGAAAAACTGTTTTTT. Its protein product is CASRLRSGGNEKLFF.

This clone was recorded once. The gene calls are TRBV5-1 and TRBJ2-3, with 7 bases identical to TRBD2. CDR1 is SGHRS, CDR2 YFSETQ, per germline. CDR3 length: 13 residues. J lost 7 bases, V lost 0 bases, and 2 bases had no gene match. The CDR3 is CASSLAGRNTQYF. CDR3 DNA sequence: TGCGCCAGCAGCTTGGCCGGGAGGAATACGCAGTATTTT.